The clone carrying this T cell receptor beta chain was detected a few times. As yet, its antigen is unknown. This entry belongs to a study of T cell repertoires in cytomegalovirus infection. Notes on the study in general: In two of eight donors, the top clonotype was HLA-C-restricted CMV-specific. The cumulative frequency of public TCR beta families identified carriers of CMV plus the relevant HLA.

TCRdb passed the reads through MiXCR, listing each CDR3 protein once. The sample has some 320,000 distinct CDR3 sequences, almost 30% seen once. Looked up from germline, CDR1 is LNHDA and CDR2 is SQIVND (reference sequence). CDR3 length: 15 residues. V dropped 3 bases and J dropped 2 bases, with 11 bases sitting between them. The receptor was isolated from a human donor in good health (CMV status not recorded). Some clones in this sample may be carry-over from other donors' samples. The chain carries TRBV19 and TRBJ2-1; D unresolved. The input for sequencing was cultured PBMCs, taken from culture after CMV antigen stimulation. As DNA, the CDR3 is TGTGCCAGTAGTATGGAAATGATGACCTACAATGAGCAGTTCTTC. Amino acid sequence: CASSMEMMTYNEQFF.